This record concerns one T cell receptor (beta chain) sequence. This sample was taken from a study of shared clonotypes between healthy human individuals. Across the whole study: The plates for each donor numbered three CD4 naive, three CD4 memory, two CD8 naive and one CD8 memory.

Assay used: immunoSEQ multiplex PCR; TCRdb lists only in-frame clones, some missing. The sample has about 1 million clones, roughly 74% seen once; the top ten hold 0.4% to 0.55%. This CDR3 has 16 amino acids. Germline CDR1 is MDHEN and CDR2 is SYDVKM. With 4 bases removed from V and 1 base from J, the gap between germline ends came to 13 bases. This clonotype originated in a young man in good health. Some clones in this sample may be carry-over from other donors' samples. Sample: memory CD4+ T cells from PBMCs. Subset defined: CD45RA-negative fraction. The chain combines TRBV28 with TRBJ2-2; tentatively, D is TRBD1 or TRBD2 (6 bases each). This CDR3 reads CASSYGGSLNTGELFF. CDR3 coding DNA: TGTGCCAGCAGTTACGGGGGCAGCCTGAACACCGGGGAGCTGTTTTTT.